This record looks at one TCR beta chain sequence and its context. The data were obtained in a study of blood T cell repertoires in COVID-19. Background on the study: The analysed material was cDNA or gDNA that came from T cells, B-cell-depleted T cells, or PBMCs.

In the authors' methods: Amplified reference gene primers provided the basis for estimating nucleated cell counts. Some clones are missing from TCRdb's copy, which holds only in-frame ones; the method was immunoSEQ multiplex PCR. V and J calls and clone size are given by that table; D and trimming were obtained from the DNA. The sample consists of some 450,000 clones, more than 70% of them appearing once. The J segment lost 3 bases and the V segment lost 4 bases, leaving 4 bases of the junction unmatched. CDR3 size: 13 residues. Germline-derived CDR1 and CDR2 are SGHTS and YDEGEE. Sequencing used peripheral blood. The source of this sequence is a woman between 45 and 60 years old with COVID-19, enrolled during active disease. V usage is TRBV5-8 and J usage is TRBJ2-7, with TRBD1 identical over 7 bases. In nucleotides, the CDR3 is TGTGCCAGCAGCCCCGACAGGGACTACGAGCAGTACTTC. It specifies CASSPDRDYEQYF.